This is a list of T cell receptor beta chains from one sample in a study of T cell repertoires in cytomegalovirus infection. No cognate antigen is known for these TCRs. TCRdb fed the reads into MiXCR, producing one record per CDR3 protein. This sample has approximately 89,000 distinct CDR3 sequences, with 29% found just once. The sequencing used CD8+ T cells from cultured PBMCs, collected from culture after CMV antigen stimulation. These receptors were taken from a human donor in good health (CMV status not recorded). Some clones in this sample may be carry-over from other donors' samples. Each CDR3 is given with its conserved first and last residue. Each record gives: D gene, clone size, V gene, J gene, CDR3 DNA, CDR3 protein. D genes are given only for firm matches. Size values are once, few and many counts, or a class for expanded clones, and some rows have none.

>NA|NA|TRBV7-2|TRBJ2-2
TGTGCCAGCAGCGTCACAGGGACCGGGGAGCTGTTTTTT
CASSVTGTGELFF
>TRBD2|NA|TRBV28|TRBJ2-2
TGTGCCAGCAGTTCTCTTCTAGCGGGGGTCTCCGGGGAGCTGTTTTTT
CASSSLLAGVSGELFF
>TRBD2|many|TRBV7-9|TRBJ2-5
TGTGCCAGCAGCCCCCGGACTAGCAGGGACCAAGAGACCCAGTACTTC
CASSPRTSRDQETQYF
>NA|few|TRBV2|TRBJ1-1
TGTGCCAGCCAAACGGGGCTTGAAGCTTTCTTT
CASQTGLEAFF
>TRBD2|NA|TRBV3-1|TRBJ2-4
TGTGCCAGCAGCCCTACGGGACTAGCGGGGTTAGCCAAAAACATTCAGTACTTC
CASSPTGLAGLAKNIQYF
>TRBD2|NA|TRBV20-1|TRBJ2-3
TGCAGTGCTGCTGGACTAGTTGACACAGATACGCAGTATTTT
CSAAGLVDTDTQYF
>TRBD1|NA|TRBV14|TRBJ1-2
TGTGCCAGCAGCCAAGATCCCCCACGAGGACAGGATAACTATGGCTACACCTTC
CASSQDPPRGQDNYGYTF
>TRBD1|many|TRBV9|TRBJ1-5
TGTGCCAGCAGCGCAGGGACAGGGAATCAGCCCCAGCATTTT
CASSAGTGNQPQHF
>NA|NA|TRBV28|TRBJ1-2
TGTGCCAGCAGTTTCCGGGGGCGACTCTGGGGCTACACCTTC
CASSFRGRLWGYTF
>TRBD1|many|TRBV28|TRBJ1-6
TGTGCCAGCAGCGACGACAGGGGGGGGAGAAAGCCCCTCCACTTT
CASSDDRGGRKPLHF
>NA|NA|TRBV2|TRBJ1-3
TGTGCCAGCAGTGAGTCAACCTTCTCTGGAAACACCATATATTTT
CASSESTFSGNTIYF
>NA|NA|TRBV4-1|TRBJ1-1
TGCGCCAGCAGCCCATCCCTGGGGGCAGTAGAAGCTTTCTTT
CASSPSLGAVEAFF
>TRBD1|few|TRBV4-1|TRBJ2-7
TGCGCCAGCAGCCTGCGAGGGACAGGCTCCTACGAGCAGTACTTC
CASSLRGTGSYEQYF
>TRBD2|many|TRBV7-3|TRBJ2-1
TGTGCCAGCAGCACCGGACTAGCGGGGGAGGCGCAGTTCTTC
CASSTGLAGEAQFF
>NA|many|TRBV24-1|TRBJ2-2
TGTGCCACCCGCGGCGACACCGGGGAGCTGTTTTTT
CATRGDTGELFF
>NA|many|TRBV7-6|TRBJ2-2
TGTGCCAGCAGCTTAGCCCTGCAGGGCGGGGAGCTGTTTTTT
CASSLALQGGELFF
>NA|many|TRBV7-9|TRBJ2-1
TGTGCCAGCAGCTTAGAGGGGGGGAATGAGCAGTTCTTC
CASSLEGGNEQFF
>NA|few|TRBV11-1|TRBJ1-1
TGTGCCAGCAGCTTGTGGGAGGGGATGAACACTGAAGCTTTCTTT
CASSLWEGMNTEAFF
>NA|NA|TRBV7-2|TRBJ2-3
TGTGCCAGCAGCTTATTTCTTCCAGATACGCAGTATTTT
CASSLFLPDTQYF
>NA|few|TRBV12-3/TRBV12-4|TRBJ2-1
TGTGCCACCGAAACGGCAGCCTCCTACAATGAGCAGTTCTTC
CATETAASYNEQFF
>NA|many|TRBV7-9|TRBJ1-1
TGTGCCAGCAGCTTAATTTCCACTGAAGCTTTCTTT
CASSLISTEAFF
>NA|many|TRBV7-2|TRBJ2-1
TGTGCCAGCAGCGGCCGCTCTAGGTCTTTCTCCTACAATGAGCAGTTCTTC
CASSGRSRSFSYNEQFF
>NA|NA|TRBV6-5|TRBJ2-7
TGTGCCAGCAGTTACGGGGTCGAGCAGTACTTC
CASSYGVEQYF
>NA|many|TRBV7-9|TRBJ2-1
TGTGCCAGCAGCCAGATGGGGGGGGGCCGTTCCTACAATGAGCAGTTCTTC
CASSQMGGGRSYNEQFF
>TRBD2|NA|TRBV7-6|TRBJ2-1
TGTGCCAGCAGCGGACTAGCGGGGGACAATGAGCAGTTCTTC
CASSGLAGDNEQFF
>NA|NA|TRBV7-8|TRBJ2-1
TGTGCCAGCAGCACCCGTACTTTAAAGAGCTCCTACAATGCGCAGTTCTTC
CASSTRTLKSSYNAQFF
>NA|NA|TRBV6-2/TRBV6-3|TRBJ2-5
TGTGCCAGCAGTTACCTCAGGATCGAAGAGACCCAGTACTTC
CASSYLRIEETQYF
>NA|NA|TRBV4-1|TRBJ1-6
TGCGCCAGCAGCCAAGATTGGGGGGATTCACCCCTCCACTTT
CASSQDWGDSPLHF
>NA|many|TRBV11-1|TRBJ2-1
TGTGCCAGCAGCTTAGAAGGGGCCCACGAGCAGTTCTTC
CASSLEGAHEQFF
>NA|NA|TRBV4-1|TRBJ2-1
TGCGCCAGCAGTATCTTCCAGGGAAACAATGAGCAGTTCTTC
CASSIFQGNNEQFF
>NA|many|TRBV7-8|TRBJ2-7
TGTGCCAGCAGCTTGTGGGGAAAGTCCTACGAGCAGTACTTC
CASSLWGKSYEQYF
>NA|few|TRBV6-2/TRBV6-3|TRBJ1-5
TGTGCCAGCAGTACACAGGGAGTCAGGAGCAATCAGCCCCAGCATTTT
CASSTQGVRSNQPQHF
>NA|NA|TRBV27|TRBJ1-4
TGTGCCAGCAGTTCCCTCGGACAGAATGAAAAACTGTTTTTT
CASSSLGQNEKLFF
>TRBD2|NA|TRBV6-5|TRBJ2-5
TGTGCCAGCAGCGACCTAGCGGGGAACCAAGAGACCCAGTACTTC
CASSDLAGNQETQYF
>TRBD2|many|TRBV24-1|TRBJ2-5
TGTGCCACCAGTGACAGGACTAGCGGGGGGTACCAAGAGACCCAGTACTTC
CATSDRTSGGYQETQYF
>NA|once|TRBV6-6|TRBJ2-3
TGTGCCAGCAGTTACGTGAGCACAGATACGCAGTATTTT
CASSYVSTDTQYF
>TRBD2|NA|TRBV2|TRBJ2-1
TGTGCCAGCAGTGCTAGCGGGGGGGACAATGAGCAGTTCTTC
CASSASGGDNEQFF
>NA|many|TRBV3-1|TRBJ2-1
TGTGCCAGCACCGGAAGTACTAATGAGCAGTTCTTC
CASTGSTNEQFF
>TRBD2|many|TRBV2|TRBJ2-5
TGTGCCAGCAGTGAAGAACTAGCGGGGGGAAGAGAGACCCAGTACTTC
CASSEELAGGRETQYF
>NA|NA|TRBV6-4|TRBJ2-3
TGTGCCAGCAGTGAAATTGGACACAACACAGATACGCAGTATTTT
CASSEIGHNTDTQYF
>NA|NA|TRBV27|TRBJ1-2
TGTGCCAGCAGTCCAGCGGGGGGAAGCTATGGCTACACCTTC
CASSPAGGSYGYTF